This TCR beta chain is from a study of regulatory T cells in long-lasting Graves disease. There are 15 residues in the CDR3. Germline V gives CDR1 SGHTA, CDR2 FQGTGA. Trimming cost V 11 bases and J 8 bases, with 27 bases left between them. The time point here: newly diagnosed GD, antithyroid drugs for less than 3 months. PBMC-derived RNA was used for the TCR library. In this sample, this clonotype turned up once. The target antigen is unknown. A far larger clone is only one base removed, so a read error is likely. Study-level results: Favored gene segments in persistent disease were TRBV28, TRBJ1-2 and TRBJ2-5.

In building TCR beta libraries, iRepertoire HTBI primers were used together with Arm-PCR of CDR3 regions. TCRdb reprocessed the multiplex PCR reads via MiXCR and lists one record per CDR3 protein. The sample carries about 380,000 distinct CDR3 sequences, less than 20% recorded once. The gene calls are TRBV7-3 and TRBJ1-1; D remains ambiguous. The sequence was obtained from a female donor with Graves disease. The sample consisted of peripheral blood mononuclear cells (PBMCs), taken at new diagnosis, from a patient treated with antithyroid drugs. The CDR3 coding sequence is TGTGCCTGTCACGAAAAGGCCTACTTAGAGCCCGAAGCTTTCTTT. It codes for CACHEKAYLEPEAFF.